This TCR beta chain derives from a study of T cell repertoires in cytomegalovirus infection. Study-level information: Indicated by public TCR beta signatures were CMV infection and matching HLA type.

TCRdb independently ran MiXCR on the reads; one entry per CDR3 protein. This sample has some 270,000 distinct CDR3 sequences; 15% to 20% occur once, and the top ten carry around half. From germline, CDR1 is MNHNY and CDR2 SVGAGI (reference sequence). The V gene lost 5 bases and the J gene lost 6 bases, with 13 bases spanning the gap. The CDR3 has 13 amino acids. Study observations and caveats: The study found HLA-C-restricted CMV-specific TCR beta clonotypes dominating the ex vivo response.

Remarks on this clonotype: Its specificity is not known.

Material: CD8+ T cells from PBMCs. This TCR derives from a human donor in good health (CMV status not recorded). Some clones in this sample may be carry-over from other donors' samples. The chain combines TRBV6-6 with TRBJ1-1; D is possibly TRBD1 (5 bases). The CDR3 sequence is CASSGPRAPEAFF. The CDR3 bases are TGTGCCAGCAGTGGACCCAGGGCTCCTGAAGCTTTCTTT.